The source of this TCR beta chain is a study of blood T cells in healthy people across ages. A sample-barcoded 5' primer and a J-beta primer mix were used in a second PCR of about 6 to 11 cycles. TCRdb fed the 5' RACE reads into MiXCR, producing one record per CDR3 protein. The profile covers 750,000 to 850,000 distinct CDR3 sequences, with around 25% appearing a single time and approximately 4% taken by the ten largest. Isolating PBMCs gave at least 6.5 million of these cells per sample. Details on this clonotype: Its antigen is as yet unknown.

This CDR3 is built from 13 residues. Germline-derived CDR1 and CDR2 are SGHAT and FQNNGV. The V end was cut by 3 bases, the J end by 6 bases, with 9 bases between. Study results and limitations: Long-lived donors exceeded aged donors in naive CD4+ cells and diversity.

Another study also made use of these data, one on T cells of mothers and their children.

Material: blood. This chain connects TRBV11-2 to TRBJ1-5; D uncertain. The TCR sequence derives from a boy aged 5-17 years in good health. CDR3 protein: CASSFEVGQPQHF. The CDR3 coding sequence is TGTGCCAGCAGCTTCGAAGTGGGTCAGCCCCAGCATTTT. Variable domain in full (rest from reference TRBV11-2 and TRBJ1-5): EAGVAQSPRYKIIEKRQSVAFWCNPISGHATLYWYQQILGQGPKLLIQFQNNGVVDDSQLPKDRFSAERLKGVDSTLKIQPAKLEDSAVYLCASSFEVGQPQHFGDGTRLSIL.